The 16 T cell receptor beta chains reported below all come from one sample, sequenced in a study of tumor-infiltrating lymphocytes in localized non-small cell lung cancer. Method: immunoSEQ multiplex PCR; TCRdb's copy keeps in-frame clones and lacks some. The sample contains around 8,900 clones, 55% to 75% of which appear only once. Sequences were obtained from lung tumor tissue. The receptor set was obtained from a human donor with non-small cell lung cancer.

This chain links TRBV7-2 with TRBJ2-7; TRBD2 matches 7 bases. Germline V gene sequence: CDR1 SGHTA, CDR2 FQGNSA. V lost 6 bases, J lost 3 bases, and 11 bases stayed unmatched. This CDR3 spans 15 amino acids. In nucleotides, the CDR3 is TGTGCCAGCAGTTTGGGGAGGGGACTCGACTACGAGCAGTACTTC. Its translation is CASSLGRGLDYEQYF.

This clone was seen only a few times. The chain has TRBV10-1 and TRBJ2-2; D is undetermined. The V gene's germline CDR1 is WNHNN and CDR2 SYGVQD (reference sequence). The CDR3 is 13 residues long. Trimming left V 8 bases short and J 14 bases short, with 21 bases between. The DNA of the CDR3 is TGCGCCAGCTCTAACCCGGGCCTCAATAAACTGTTTTTT. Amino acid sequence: CASSNPGLNKLFF.

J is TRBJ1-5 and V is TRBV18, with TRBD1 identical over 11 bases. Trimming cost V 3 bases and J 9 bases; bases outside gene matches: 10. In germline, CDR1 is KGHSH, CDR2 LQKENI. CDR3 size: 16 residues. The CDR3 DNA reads TGTGCCAGCTCACCTGCGATTGGGACAGGGGGGCGGCCCCAGCATTTT. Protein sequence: CASSPAIGTGGRPQHF.

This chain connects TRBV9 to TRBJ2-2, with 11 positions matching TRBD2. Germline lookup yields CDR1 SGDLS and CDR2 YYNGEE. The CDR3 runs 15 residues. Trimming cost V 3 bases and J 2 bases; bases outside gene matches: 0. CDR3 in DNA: TGTGCCAGCAGCGGACTAGCGGGAAACACCGGGGAGCTGTTTTTT. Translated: CASSGLAGNTGELFF.

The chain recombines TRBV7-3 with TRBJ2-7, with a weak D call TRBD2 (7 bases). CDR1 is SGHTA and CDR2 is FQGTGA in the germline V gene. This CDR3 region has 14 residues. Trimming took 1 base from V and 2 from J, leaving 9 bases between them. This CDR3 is CASSLMGGPYEQYF. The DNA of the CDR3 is TGTGCCAGCAGCTTAATGGGGGGGCCCTACGAGCAGTACTTC.

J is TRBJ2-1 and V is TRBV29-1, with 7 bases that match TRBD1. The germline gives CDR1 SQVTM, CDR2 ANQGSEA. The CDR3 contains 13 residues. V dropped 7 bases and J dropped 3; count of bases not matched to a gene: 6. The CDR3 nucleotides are TGCAGCGGGGGACGGGACAGCTACAATGAGCAGTTCTTC. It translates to CSGGRDSYNEQFF.

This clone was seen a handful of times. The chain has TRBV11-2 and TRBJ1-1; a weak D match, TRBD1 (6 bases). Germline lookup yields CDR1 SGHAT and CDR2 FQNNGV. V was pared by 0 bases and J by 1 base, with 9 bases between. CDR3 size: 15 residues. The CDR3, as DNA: TGTGCCAGCAGCTTAGAGGTAGGGGGGAACACTGAAGCTTTCTTT. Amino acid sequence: CASSLEVGGNTEAFF.

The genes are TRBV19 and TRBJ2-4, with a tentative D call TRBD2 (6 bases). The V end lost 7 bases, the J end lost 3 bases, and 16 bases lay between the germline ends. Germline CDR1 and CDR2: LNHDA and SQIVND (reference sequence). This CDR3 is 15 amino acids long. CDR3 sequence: CASKPTRGGKNIQYF. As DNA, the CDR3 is TGTGCCAGTAAGCCCACTAGGGGAGGCAAAAACATTCAGTACTTC.

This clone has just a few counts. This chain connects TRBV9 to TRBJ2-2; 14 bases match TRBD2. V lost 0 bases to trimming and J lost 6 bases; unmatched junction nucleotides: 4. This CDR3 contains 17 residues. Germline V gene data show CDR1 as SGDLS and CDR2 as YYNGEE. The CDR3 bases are TGTGCCAGCAGCGTAGGACTAGCGGGAGGGCTTGCCGGGGAGCTGTTTTTT. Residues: CASSVGLAGGLAGELFF. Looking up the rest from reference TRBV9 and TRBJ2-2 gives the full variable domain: DSGVTQTPKHLITATGQRVTLRCSPRSGDLSVYWYQQSLDQGLQFLIQYYNGEERAKGNILERFSAQQFPDLHSELNLSSLELGDSALYFCASSVGLAGGLAGELFFGEGSRLTVL.

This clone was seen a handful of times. The CDR3 DNA sequence: TGTCAATCGAGGAACAGGGGGCAGGGCCCTGAAGCTTTCTTT. Amino acids: CQSRNRGQGPEAFF. The chain uses TRBV28 and TRBJ1-1; 9 bases are a match to TRBD1. Per germline, CDR1 MDHEN and CDR2 SYDVKM. CDR3 length equals 14 residues. Drawing the rest from reference TRBV28 and TRBJ1-1, the complete variable domain is DVKVTQSSRYLVKRTGEKVFLECVQDMDHENMFWYRQDPGLGLRLIYFSYDVKMKEKGDIPEGYSVSREKKERFSLILESASTNQTSMYLCQSRNRGQGPEAFFGQGTRLTVV.

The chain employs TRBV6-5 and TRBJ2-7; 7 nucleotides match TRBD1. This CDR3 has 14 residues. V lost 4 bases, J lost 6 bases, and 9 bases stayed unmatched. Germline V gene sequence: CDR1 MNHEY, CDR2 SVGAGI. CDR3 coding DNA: TGTGCCAGCAGTTTGGGACAGACTCCTCTCGAGCAGTACTTC. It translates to CASSLGQTPLEQYF.

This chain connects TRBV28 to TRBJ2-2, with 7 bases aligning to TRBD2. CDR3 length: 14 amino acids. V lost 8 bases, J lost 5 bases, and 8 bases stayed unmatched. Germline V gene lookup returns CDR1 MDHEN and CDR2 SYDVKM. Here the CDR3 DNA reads TGTGCCAGCCGTAGGACTAGTTTTACCGGGGAGCTGTTTTTT. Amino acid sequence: CASRRTSFTGELFF.

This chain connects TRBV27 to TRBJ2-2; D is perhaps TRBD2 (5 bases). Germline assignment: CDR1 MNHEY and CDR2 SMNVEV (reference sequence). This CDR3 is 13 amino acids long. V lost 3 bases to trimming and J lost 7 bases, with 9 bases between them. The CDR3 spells CASSLRVIGELFF. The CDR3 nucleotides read TGTGCCAGCAGTTTGCGGGTAATCGGGGAGCTGTTTTTT.

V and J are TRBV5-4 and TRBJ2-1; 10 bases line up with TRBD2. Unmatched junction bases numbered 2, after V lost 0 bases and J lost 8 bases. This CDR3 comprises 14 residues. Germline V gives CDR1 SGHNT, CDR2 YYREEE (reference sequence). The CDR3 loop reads CASSLGSGRDEQFF. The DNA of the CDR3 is TGTGCCAGCAGCTTGGGGAGCGGGAGGGATGAGCAGTTCTTC.

The CDR3 here is CASSPSVYEANEQFF. The CDR3 DNA is TGTGCCAGCTCACCATCAGTTTACGAGGCCAATGAGCAGTTCTTC. V usage is TRBV18 and J usage is TRBJ2-1; D is unresolved. This CDR3 is built from 15 residues. CDR1 and CDR2 (germline): KGHSH, LQKENI. The germline V and J ends were trimmed by 2 bases and 6 bases, with 14 bases remaining between them. Based on the CDR3 plus reference TRBV18 and TRBJ2-1, the full variable domain is NAGVMQNPRHLVRRRGQEARLRCSPMKGHSHVYWYRQLPEEGLKFMVYLQKENIIDESGMPKERFSAEFPKEGPSILRIQQVVRGDSAAYFCASSPSVYEANEQFFGPGTRLTVL.

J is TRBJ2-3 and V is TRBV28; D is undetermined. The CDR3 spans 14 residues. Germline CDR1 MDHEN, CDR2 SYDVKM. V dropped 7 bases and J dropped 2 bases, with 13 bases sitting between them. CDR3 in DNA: TGTGCCAGCAAGGGCAGAGGAGCCACAGATACGCAGTATTTT. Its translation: CASKGRGATDTQYF.